Given below is one T cell receptor beta chain in context. The target antigen is unknown. The data are from a study of T cell responses to AZD1222 COVID-19 vaccine. Study-level findings and limits: Close to half of all spike-specific TCRs reportedly target regions of the variants that are unmutated. In a largely white British group with more females than males, clonal diversity was possibly underestimated. Spike was spanned by vaccine-associated CD4 TCRs, which were dominant at 160-218 and 743-854.

Repertoires were generated with immunoSEQ multiplex PCR, while TCRdb's copy carries only in-frame clones and drops some. The sample consists of some 130,000 clones, 93% of them appearing once. Deletions cut 7 bases from V and 4 bases from J, with 19 bases between. The CDR3 consists of 15 residues. Germline loops: CDR1 MNHEY, CDR2 SVGAGI. This sequence was found in an adult in good health. The chain links TRBV6-5 to TRBJ1-2; D may be TRBD1 (5 bases). Sequenced here: peripheral blood, sampled on day 0 of AZD1222 vaccination. The CDR3 region is CASTNDVGAVYGYTF. CDR3 nucleotides: TGTGCCAGCACTAACGACGTCGGGGCGGTCTATGGCTACACCTTC.